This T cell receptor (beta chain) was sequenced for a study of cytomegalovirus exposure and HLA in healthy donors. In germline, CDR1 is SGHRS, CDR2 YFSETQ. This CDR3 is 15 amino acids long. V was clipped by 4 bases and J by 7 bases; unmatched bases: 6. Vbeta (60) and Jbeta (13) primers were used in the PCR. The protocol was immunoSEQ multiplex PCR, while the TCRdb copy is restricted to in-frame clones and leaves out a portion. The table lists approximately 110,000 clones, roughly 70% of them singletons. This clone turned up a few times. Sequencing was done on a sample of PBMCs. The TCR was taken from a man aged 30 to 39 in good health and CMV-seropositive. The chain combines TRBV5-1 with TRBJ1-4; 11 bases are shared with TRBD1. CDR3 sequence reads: CASSERTGGSEKLFF. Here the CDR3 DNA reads TGCGCCAGCAGCGAACGGACAGGGGGCAGTGAAAAACTGTTTTTT.